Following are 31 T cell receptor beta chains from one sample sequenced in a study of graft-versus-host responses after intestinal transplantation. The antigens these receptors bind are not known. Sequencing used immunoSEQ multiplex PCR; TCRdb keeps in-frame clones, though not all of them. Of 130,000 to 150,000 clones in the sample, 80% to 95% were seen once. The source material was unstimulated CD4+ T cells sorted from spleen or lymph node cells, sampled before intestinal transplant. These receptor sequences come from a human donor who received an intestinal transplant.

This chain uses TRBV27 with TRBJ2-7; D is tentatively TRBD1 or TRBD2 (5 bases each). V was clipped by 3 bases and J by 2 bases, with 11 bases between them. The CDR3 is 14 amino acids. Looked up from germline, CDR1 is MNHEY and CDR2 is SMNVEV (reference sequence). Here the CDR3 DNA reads TGTGCCAGCAGTTTGGGCCCGGGGCCCTACGAGCAGTACTTC. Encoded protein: CASSLGPGPYEQYF.

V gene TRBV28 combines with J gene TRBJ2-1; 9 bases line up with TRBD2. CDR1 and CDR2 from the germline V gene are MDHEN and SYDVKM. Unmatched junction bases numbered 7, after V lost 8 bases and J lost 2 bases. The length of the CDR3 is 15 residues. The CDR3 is CASGRSGGPYNEQFF. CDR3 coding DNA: TGTGCCAGCGGGCGTAGCGGGGGACCCTACAATGAGCAGTTCTTC. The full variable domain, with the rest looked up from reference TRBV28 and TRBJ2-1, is DVKVTQSSRYLVKRTGEKVFLECVQDMDHENMFWYRQDPGLGLRLIYFSYDVKMKEKGDIPEGYSVSREKKERFSLILESASTNQTSMYLCASGRSGGPYNEQFFGPGTRLTVL.

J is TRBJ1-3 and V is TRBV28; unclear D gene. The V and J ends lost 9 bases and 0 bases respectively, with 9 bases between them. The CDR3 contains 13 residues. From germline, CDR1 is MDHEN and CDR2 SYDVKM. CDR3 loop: CASSRISGNTIYF. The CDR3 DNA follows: TGTGCCAGTTCACGGATCTCTGGAAACACCATATATTTT.

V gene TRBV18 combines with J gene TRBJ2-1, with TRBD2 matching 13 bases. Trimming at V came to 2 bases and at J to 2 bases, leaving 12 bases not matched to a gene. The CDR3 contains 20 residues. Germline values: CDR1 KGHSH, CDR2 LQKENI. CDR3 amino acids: CASSPKRGELAGGTYNEQFF. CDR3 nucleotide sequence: TGTGCCAGCTCACCAAAGCGGGGAGAACTAGCGGGAGGGACCTACAATGAGCAGTTCTTC.

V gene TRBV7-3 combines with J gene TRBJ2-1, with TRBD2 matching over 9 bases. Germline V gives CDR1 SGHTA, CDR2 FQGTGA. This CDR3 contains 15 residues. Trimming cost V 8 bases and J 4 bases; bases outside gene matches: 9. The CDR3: CASSIAGETYNEQFF. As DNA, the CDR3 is TGTGCCAGCTCCATAGCGGGAGAAACTTACAATGAGCAGTTCTTC.

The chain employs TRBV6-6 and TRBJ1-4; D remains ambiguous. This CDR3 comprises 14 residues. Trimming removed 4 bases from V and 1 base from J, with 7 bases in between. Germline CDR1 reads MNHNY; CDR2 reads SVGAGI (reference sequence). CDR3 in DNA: TGTGCCAGCAGTTCCCCTGGAACTAATGAAAAACTGTTTTTT. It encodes CASSSPGTNEKLFF.

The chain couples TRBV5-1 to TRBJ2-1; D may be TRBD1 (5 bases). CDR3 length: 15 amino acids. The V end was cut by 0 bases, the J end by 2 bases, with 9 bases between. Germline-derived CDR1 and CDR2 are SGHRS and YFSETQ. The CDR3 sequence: CASSLGGATYNEQFF. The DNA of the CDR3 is TGCGCCAGCAGCTTGGGTGGGGCGACCTACAATGAGCAGTTCTTC. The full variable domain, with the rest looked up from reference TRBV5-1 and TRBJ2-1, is KAGVTQTPRYLIKTRGQQVTLSCSPISGHRSVSWYQQTPGQGLQFLFEYFSETQRNKGNFPGRFSGRQFSNSRSEMNVSTLELGDSALYLCASSLGGATYNEQFFGPGTRLTVL.

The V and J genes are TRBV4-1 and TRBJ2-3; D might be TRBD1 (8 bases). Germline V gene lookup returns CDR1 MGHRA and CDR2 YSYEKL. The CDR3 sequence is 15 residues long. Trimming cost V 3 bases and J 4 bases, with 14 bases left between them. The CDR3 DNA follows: TGCGCCAGCAGCCACAGACAGGGGAGGGCAGATACGCAGTATTTT. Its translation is CASSHRQGRADTQYF.

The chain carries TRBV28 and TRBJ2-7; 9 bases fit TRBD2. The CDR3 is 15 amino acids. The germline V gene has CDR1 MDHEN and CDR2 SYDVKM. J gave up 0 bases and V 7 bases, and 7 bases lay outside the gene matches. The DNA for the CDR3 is TGTGCCAGCAAATTCGGACTAGCGCGCTCCTACGAGCAGTACTTC. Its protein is CASKFGLARSYEQYF.

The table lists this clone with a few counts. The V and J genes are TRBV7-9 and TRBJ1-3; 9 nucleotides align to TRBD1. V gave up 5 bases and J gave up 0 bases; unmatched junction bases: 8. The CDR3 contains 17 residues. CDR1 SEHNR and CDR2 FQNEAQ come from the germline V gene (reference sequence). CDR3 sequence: CASSDWTGVPSGNTIYF. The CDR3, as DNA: TGTGCCAGCAGCGATTGGACAGGGGTTCCCTCTGGAAACACCATATATTTT. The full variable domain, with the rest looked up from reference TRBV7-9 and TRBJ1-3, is DTGVSQNPRHKITKRGQNVTFRCDPISEHNRLYWYRQTLGQGPEFLTYFQNEAQLEKSRLLSDRFSAERPKGSFSTLEIQRTEQGDSAMYLCASSDWTGVPSGNTIYFGEGSWLTVV.

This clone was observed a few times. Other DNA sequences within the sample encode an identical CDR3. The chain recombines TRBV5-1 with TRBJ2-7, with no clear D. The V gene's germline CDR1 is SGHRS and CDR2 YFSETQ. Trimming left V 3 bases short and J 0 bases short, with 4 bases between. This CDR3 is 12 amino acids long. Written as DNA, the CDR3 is TGCGCCAGCAGCTCCAGCTCCTACGAGCAGTACTTC. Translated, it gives CASSSSSYEQYF.

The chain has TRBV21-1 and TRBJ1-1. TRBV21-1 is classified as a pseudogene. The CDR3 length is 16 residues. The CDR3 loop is CASSKPPGLQNTEAFF. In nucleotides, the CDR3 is TGTGCCAGCAGCAAACCTCCGGGACTCCAGAACACTGAAGCTTTCTTT.

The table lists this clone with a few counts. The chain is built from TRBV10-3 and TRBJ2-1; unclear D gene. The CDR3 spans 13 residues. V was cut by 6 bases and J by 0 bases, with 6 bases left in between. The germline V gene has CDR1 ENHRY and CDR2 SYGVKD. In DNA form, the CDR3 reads TGTGCCATCAGGCCTAGCTCCTACAATGAGCAGTTCTTC. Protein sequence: CAIRPSSYNEQFF.

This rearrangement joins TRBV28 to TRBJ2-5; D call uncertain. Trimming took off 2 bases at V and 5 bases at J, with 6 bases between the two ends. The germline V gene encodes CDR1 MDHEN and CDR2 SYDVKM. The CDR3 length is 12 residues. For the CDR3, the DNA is TGTGCCAGCAGTTTAGCTCGGGAGACCCAGTACTTC. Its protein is CASSLARETQYF.

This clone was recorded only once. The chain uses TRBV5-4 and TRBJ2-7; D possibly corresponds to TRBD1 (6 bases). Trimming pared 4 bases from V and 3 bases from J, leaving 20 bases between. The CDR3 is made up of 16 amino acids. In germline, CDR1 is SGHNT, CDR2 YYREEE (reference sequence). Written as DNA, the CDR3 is TGTGCCAGCAGCGGCTCGGACAGCTTCCAACACTACGAGCAGTACTTC. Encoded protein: CASSGSDSFQHYEQYF.

CDR3 bases: TGTGCCAGCAGTCTCAGCGGGAGCTCCTACAATGAGCAGTTCTTC. It is translated as CASSLSGSSYNEQFF. This chain connects TRBV2 to TRBJ2-1; TRBD2 aligns across 8 bases. The CDR3 loop spans 15 amino acids. Germline lookup yields CDR1 SNHLY and CDR2 FYNNEI. J was trimmed by 0 bases and V by 5 bases; bases with no gene match: 3.

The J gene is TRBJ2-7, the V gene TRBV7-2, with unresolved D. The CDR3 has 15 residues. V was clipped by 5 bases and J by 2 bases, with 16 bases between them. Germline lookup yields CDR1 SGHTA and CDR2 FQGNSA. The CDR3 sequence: CASSARTGPPYEQYF. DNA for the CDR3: TGTGCCAGCAGCGCCCGGACCGGTCCCCCCTACGAGCAGTACTTC.

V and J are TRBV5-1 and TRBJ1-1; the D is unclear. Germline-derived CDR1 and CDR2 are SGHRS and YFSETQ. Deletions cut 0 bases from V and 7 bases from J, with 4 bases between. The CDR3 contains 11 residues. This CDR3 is CASSLASEAFF. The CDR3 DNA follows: TGCGCCAGCAGCTTGGCCAGTGAAGCTTTCTTT.

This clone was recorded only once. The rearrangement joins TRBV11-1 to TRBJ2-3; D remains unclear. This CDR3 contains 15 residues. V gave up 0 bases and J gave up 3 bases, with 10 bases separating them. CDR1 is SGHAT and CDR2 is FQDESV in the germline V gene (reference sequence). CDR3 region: CASSLAPYGTDTQYF. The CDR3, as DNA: TGTGCCAGCAGCTTAGCGCCCTACGGTACAGATACGCAGTATTTT. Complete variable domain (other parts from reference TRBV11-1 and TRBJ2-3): EAEVAQSPRYKITEKSQAVAFWCDPISGHATLYWYRQILGQGPELLVQFQDESVVDDSQLPKDRFSAERLKGVDSTLKIQPAELGDSAMYLCASSLAPYGTDTQYFGPGTRLTVL.

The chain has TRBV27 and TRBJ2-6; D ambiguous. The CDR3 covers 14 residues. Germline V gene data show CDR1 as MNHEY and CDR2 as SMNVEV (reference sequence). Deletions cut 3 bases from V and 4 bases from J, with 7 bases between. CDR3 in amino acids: CASSFRSGANVLTF. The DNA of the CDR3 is TGTGCCAGCAGTTTCCGGTCCGGGGCCAACGTCCTGACTTTC.

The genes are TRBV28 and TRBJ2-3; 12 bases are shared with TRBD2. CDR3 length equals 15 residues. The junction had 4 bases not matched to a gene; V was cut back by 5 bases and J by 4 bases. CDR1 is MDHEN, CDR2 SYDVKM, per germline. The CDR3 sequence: CASSELAGGSDTQYF. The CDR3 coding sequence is TGTGCCAGCAGTGAACTAGCGGGAGGTTCAGATACGCAGTATTTT.

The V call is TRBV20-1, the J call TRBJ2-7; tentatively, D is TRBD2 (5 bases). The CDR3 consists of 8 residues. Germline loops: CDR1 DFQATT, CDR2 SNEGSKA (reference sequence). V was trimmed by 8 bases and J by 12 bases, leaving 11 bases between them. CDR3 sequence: CSPERWYF. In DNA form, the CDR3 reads TGCAGTCCCGAGCGGTGGTACTTC.

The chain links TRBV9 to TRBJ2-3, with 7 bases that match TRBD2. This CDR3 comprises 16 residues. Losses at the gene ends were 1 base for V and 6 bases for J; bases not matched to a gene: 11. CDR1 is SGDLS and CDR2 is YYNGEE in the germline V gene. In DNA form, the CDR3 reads TGTGCCAGCAGCGTAACTAGCGAGAAACCTCTGGATACGCAGTATTTT. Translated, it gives CASSVTSEKPLDTQYF. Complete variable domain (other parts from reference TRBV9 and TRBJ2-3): DSGVTQTPKHLITATGQRVTLRCSPRSGDLSVYWYQQSLDQGLQFLIQYYNGEERAKGNILERFSAQQFPDLHSELNLSSLELGDSALYFCASSVTSEKPLDTQYFGPGTRLTVL.

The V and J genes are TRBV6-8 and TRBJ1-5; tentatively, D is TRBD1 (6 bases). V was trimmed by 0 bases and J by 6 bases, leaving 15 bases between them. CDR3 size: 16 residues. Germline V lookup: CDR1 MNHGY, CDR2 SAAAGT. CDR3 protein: CASSYSTPQGGQPQHF. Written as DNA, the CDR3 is TGTGCCAGCAGTTACTCGACCCCACAGGGAGGTCAGCCCCAGCATTTT.

In nucleotides, the CDR3 is TGTGCCAGTAGTATCTTGGGAGTCACCGGGGAGCTGTTTTTT. Translation: CASSILGVTGELFF. The chain has TRBV19 and TRBJ2-2; TRBD2 is a possible D gene (5 bases). The CDR3 has 14 residues. The V end lost 3 bases, the J end lost 4 bases, and 9 bases lay between the germline ends. The germline V gene encodes CDR1 LNHDA and CDR2 SQIVND (reference sequence).

The CDR3 nucleotides read TGTGCCAGCAGTTTATTGGCGGGAAGGTCCTACAATGAGCAGTTCTTC. Translated: CASSLLAGRSYNEQFF. This rearrangement joins TRBV28 to TRBJ2-1; weak D call: TRBD2 (6 bases). CDR3 size: 16 residues. Between the trimmed V and J ends, which lost 1 base and 1 base, there was a span of 11 bases. CDR1 and CDR2 from the germline V gene are MDHEN and SYDVKM.

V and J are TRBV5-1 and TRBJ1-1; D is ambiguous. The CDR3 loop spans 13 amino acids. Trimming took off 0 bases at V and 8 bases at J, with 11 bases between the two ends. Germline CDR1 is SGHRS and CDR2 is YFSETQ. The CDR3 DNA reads TGCGCCAGCAGCTTGGTTCCCCGGGCGGAAGCTTTCTTT. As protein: CASSLVPRAEAFF.

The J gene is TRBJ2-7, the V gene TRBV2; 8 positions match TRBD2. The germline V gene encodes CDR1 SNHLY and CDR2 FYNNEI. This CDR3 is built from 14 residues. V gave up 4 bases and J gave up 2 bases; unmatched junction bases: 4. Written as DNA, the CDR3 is TGTGCCAGCAGTGCGGTAGCGGGACCCTACGAGCAGTACTTC. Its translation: CASSAVAGPYEQYF.

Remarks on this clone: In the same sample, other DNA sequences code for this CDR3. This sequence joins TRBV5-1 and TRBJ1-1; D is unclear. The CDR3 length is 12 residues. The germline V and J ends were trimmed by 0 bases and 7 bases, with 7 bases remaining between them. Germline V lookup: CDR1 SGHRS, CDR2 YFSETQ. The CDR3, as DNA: TGCGCCAGCAGCTTGGAGGGAGGTGAAGCTTTCTTT. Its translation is CASSLEGGEAFF.

CDR3 residues: CASRLVTPTQSNYGYTF. Written as DNA, the CDR3 is TGTGCAAGTCGCTTAGTTACACCTACGCAGAGCAACTATGGCTACACCTTC. J is TRBJ1-2 and V is TRBV12-2. TRBV12-2 is classified as a pseudogene. The length of the CDR3 is 17 residues.

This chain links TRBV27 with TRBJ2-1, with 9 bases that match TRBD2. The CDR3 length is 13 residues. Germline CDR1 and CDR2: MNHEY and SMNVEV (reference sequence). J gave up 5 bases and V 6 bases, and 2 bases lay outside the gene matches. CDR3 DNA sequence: TGTGCCAGCAGGTCTAGCGGGGACAATGAGCAGTTCTTC. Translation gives CASRSSGDNEQFF.